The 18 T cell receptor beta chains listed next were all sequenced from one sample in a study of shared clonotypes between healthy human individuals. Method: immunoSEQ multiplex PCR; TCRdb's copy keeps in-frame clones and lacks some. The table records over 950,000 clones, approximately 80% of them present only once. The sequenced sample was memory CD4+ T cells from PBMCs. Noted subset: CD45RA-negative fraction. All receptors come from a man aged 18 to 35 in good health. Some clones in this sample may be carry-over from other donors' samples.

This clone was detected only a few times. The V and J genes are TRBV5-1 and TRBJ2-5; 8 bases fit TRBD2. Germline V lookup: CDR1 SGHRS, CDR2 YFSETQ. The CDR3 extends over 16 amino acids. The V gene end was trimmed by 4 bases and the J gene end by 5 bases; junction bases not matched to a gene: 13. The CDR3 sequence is CASSATGTSFGETQYF. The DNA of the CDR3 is TGCGCCAGCAGCGCGACCGGGACTAGTTTCGGTGAGACCCAGTACTTC. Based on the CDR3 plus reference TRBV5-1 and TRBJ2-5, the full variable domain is KAGVTQTPRYLIKTRGQQVTLSCSPISGHRSVSWYQQTPGQGLQFLFEYFSETQRNKGNFPGRFSGRQFSNSRSEMNVSTLELGDSALYLCASSATGTSFGETQYFGPGTRLLVL.

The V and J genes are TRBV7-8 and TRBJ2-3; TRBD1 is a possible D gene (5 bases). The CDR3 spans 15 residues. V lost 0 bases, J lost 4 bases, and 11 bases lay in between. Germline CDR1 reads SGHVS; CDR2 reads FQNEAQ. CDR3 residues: CASSLAHPGSDTQYF. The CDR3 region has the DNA TGTGCCAGCAGCTTAGCGCACCCAGGGTCAGATACGCAGTATTTT.

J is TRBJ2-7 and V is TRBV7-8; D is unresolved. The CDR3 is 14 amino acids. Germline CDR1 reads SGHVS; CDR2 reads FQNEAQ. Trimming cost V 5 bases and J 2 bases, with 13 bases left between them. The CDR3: CASSGRWTTYEQYF. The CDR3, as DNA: TGTGCCAGCAGCGGTCGGTGGACCACCTACGAGCAGTACTTC. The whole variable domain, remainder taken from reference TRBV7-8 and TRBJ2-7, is GAGVSQSPRYKVAKRGQDVALRCDPISGHVSLFWYQQALGQGPEFLTYFQNEAQLDKSGLPSDRFFAERPEGSVSTLKIQRTQQEDSAVYLCASSGRWTTYEQYFGPGTRLTVT.

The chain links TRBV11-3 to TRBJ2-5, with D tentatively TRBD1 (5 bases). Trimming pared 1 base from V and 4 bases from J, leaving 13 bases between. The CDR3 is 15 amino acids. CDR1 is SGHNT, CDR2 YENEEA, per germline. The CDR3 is CASSLGGPQGETQYF. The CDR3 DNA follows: TGTGCCAGCAGCTTAGGAGGCCCCCAGGGAGAGACCCAGTACTTC.

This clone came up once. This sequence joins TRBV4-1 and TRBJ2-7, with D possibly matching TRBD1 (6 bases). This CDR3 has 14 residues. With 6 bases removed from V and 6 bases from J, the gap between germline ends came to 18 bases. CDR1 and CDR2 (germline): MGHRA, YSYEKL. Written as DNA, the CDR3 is TGCGCCAGCAGTATAAACAGGGTAGTCGGCGAGCAGTACTTC. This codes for CASSINRVVGEQYF.

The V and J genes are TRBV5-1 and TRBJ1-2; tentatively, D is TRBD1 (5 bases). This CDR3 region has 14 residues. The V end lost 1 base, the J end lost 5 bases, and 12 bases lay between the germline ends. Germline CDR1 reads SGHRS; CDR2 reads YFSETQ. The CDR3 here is CASSLLDSGYGYTF. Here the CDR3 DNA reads TGCGCCAGCAGCTTGTTAGACAGCGGATATGGCTACACCTTC.

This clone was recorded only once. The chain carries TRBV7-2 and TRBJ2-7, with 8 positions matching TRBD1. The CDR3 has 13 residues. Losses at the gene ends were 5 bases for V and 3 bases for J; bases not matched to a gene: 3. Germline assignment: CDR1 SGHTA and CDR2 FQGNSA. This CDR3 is CASSHGQGYEQYF. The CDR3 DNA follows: TGTGCCAGCAGCCACGGACAGGGCTACGAGCAGTACTTC.

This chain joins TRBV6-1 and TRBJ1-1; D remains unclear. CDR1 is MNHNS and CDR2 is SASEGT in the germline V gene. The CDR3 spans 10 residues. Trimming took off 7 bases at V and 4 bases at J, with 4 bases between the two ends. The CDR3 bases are TGTGCCAGCATGTTCACTGAAGCTTTCTTT. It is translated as CASMFTEAFF.

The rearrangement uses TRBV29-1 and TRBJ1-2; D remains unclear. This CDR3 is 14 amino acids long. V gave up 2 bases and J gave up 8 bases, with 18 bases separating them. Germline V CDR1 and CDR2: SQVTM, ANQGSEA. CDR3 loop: CSVELGSGVGGYTF. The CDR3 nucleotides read TGCAGCGTTGAACTAGGGTCAGGCGTCGGGGGCTACACCTTC.

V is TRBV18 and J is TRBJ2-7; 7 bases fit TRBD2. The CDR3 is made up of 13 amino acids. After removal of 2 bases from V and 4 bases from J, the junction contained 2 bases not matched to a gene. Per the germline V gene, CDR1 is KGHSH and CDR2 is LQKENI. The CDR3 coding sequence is TGTGCCAGCTCACCAACAGCGGGATACGAGCAGTACTTC. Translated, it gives CASSPTAGYEQYF.

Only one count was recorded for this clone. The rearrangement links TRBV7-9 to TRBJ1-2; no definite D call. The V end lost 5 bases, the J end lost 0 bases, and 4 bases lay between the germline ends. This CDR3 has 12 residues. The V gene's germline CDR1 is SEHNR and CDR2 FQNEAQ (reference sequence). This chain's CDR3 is CASSLTNYGYTF. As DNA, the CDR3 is TGTGCCAGCAGCCTTACTAACTATGGCTACACCTTC.

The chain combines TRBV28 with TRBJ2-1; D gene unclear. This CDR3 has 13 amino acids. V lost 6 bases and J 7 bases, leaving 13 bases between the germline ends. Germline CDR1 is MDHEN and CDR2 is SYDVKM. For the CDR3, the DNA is TGTGCCAGCAGGCTGCGGCAATTGAATGAGCAGTTCTTC. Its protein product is CASRLRQLNEQFF. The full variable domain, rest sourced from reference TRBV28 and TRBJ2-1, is DVKVTQSSRYLVKRTGEKVFLECVQDMDHENMFWYRQDPGLGLRLIYFSYDVKMKEKGDIPEGYSVSREKKERFSLILESASTNQTSMYLCASRLRQLNEQFFGPGTRLTVL.

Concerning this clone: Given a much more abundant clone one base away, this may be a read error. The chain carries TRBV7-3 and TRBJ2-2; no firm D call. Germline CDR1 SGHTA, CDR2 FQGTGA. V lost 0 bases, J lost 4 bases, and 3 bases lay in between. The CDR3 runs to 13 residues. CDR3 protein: CASSLTSTGELFF. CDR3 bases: TGTGCCAGCAGCTTAACTAGCACCGGGGAGCTGTTTTTT.

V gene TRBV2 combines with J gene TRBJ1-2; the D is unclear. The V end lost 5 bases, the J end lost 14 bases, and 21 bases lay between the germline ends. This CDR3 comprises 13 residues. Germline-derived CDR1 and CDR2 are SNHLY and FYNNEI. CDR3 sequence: CASSTTSWEERTF. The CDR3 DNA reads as TGTGCCAGCAGTACAACCAGTTGGGAGGAAAGAACCTTC.

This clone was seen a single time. The CDR3 DNA sequence: TGTGCCAGCAGCGGACCGGTTAGCACAGATACGCAGTATTTT. Its translation: CASSGPVSTDTQYF. This sequence joins TRBV28 and TRBJ2-3; D is unresolved. Trimming took off 6 bases at V and 0 bases at J, with 10 bases between the two ends. Germline V gives CDR1 MDHEN, CDR2 SYDVKM. The CDR3 extends over 14 amino acids.

The CDR3 DNA is TGTGCCAGCAGCAGCTTACAGGCAGTTAACTACAATGAGCAGTTCTTC. Amino acids: CASSSLQAVNYNEQFF. The chain has TRBV7-9 and TRBJ2-1, with D perhaps TRBD1 (5 bases). Trimming cost V 5 bases and J 3 bases, with 17 bases left between them. The CDR3 loop spans 16 amino acids. Germline-derived CDR1 and CDR2 are SEHNR and FQNEAQ (reference sequence).

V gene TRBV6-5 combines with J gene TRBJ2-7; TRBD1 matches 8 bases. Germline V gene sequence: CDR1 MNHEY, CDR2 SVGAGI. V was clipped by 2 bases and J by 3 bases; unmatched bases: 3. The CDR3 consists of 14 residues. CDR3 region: CASSYQDRDYEQYF. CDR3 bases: TGTGCCAGCAGTTACCAGGACAGGGACTACGAGCAGTACTTC.

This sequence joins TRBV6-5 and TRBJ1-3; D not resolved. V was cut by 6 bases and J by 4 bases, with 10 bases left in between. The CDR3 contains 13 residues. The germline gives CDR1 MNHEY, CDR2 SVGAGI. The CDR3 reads CASRSHNGNTIYF. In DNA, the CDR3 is TGTGCCAGCAGGTCCCACAACGGAAACACCATATATTTT.